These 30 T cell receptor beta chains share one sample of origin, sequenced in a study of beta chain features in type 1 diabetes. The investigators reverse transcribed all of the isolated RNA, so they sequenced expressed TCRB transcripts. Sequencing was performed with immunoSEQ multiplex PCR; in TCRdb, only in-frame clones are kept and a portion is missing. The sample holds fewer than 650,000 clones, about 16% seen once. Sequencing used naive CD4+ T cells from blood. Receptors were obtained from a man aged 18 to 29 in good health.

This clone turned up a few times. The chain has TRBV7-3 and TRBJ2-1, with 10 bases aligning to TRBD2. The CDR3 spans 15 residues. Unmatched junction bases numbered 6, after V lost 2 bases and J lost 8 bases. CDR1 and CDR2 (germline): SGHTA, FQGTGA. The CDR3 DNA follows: TGTGCCAGCAGCTTAGGGGCTAGCGGGAGATATGAGCAGTTCTTC. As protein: CASSLGASGRYEQFF. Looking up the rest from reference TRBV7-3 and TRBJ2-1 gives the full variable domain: GAGVSQTPSNKVTEKGKYVELRCDPISGHTALYWYRQSLGQGPEFLIYFQGTGAADDSGLPNDRFFAVRPEGSVSTLKIQRTERGDSAVYLCASSLGASGRYEQFFGPGTRLTVL.

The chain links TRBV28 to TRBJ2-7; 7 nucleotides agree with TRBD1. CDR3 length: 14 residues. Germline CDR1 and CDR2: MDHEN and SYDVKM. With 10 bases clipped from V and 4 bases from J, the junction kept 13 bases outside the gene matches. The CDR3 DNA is TGTGCCATCACGACCAAGGGGGCATGGTACGAGCAGTACTTC. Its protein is CAITTKGAWYEQYF.

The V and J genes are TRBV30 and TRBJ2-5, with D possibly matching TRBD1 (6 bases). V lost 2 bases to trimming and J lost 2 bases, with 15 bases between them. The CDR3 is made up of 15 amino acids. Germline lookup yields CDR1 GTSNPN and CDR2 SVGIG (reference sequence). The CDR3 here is CAWSLTGTLQETQYF. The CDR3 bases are TGTGCCTGGAGTCTGACAGGTACTTTACAAGAGACCCAGTACTTC. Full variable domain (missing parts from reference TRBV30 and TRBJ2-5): SQTIHQWPATLVQPVGSPLSLECTVEGTSNPNLYWYRQAAGRGLQLLFYSVGIGQISSEVPQNLSASRPQDRQFILSSKKLLLSDSGFYLCAWSLTGTLQETQYFGPGTRLLVL.

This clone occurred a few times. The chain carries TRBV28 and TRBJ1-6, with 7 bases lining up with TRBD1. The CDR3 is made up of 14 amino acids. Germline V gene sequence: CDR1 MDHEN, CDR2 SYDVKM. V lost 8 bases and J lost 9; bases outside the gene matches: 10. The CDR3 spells CASRGQAYSSPLHF. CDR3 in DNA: TGTGCCAGCCGAGGACAGGCCTATTCTTCACCCCTCCACTTT.

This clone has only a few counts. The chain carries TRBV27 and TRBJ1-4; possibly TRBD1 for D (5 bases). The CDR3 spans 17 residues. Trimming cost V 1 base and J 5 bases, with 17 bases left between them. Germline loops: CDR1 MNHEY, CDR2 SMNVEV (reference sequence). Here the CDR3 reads CASSLWGLRQANEKLFF. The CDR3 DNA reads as TGTGCCAGCAGTTTATGGGGGTTGAGGCAGGCGAATGAAAAACTGTTTTTT.

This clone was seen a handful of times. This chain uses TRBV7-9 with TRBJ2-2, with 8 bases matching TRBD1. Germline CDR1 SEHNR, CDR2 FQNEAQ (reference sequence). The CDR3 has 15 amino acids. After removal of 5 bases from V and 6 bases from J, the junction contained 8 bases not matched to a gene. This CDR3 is CASSLRETGAGELFF. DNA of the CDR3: TGTGCCAGCAGCCTAAGAGAGACAGGGGCCGGGGAGCTGTTTTTT.

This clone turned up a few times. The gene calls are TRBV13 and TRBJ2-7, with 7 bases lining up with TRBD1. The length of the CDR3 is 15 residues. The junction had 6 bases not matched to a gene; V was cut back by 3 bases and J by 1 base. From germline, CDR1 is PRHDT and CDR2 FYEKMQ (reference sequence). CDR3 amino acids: CASSLTGIKSYEQYF. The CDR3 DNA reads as TGTGCCAGCAGCTTGACAGGGATCAAATCCTACGAGCAGTACTTC. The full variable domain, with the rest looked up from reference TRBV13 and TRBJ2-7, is AAGVIQSPRHLIKEKRETATLKCYPIPRHDTVYWYQQGPGQDPQFLISFYEKMQSDKGSIPDRFSAQQFSDYHSELNMSSLELGDSALYFCASSLTGIKSYEQYFGPGTRLTVT.

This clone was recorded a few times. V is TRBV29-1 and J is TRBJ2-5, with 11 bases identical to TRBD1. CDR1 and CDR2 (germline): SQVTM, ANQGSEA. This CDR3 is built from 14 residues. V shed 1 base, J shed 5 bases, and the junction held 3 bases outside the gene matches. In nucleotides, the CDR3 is TGCAGCGTTGAAGCAAGGGACAGGGGGGAGACCCAGTACTTC. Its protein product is CSVEARDRGETQYF.

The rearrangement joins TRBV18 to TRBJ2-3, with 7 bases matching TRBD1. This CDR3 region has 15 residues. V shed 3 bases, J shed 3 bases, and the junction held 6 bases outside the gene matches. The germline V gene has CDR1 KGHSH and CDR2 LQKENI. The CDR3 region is CASSPTGLRTDTQYF. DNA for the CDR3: TGTGCCAGCTCACCGACAGGGTTAAGAACAGATACGCAGTATTTT.

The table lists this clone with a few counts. CDR3 nucleotide sequence: TGCGCCAGCAGCGTGGATAGGGAGAATTCACCCCTCCACTTT. This encodes CASSVDRENSPLHF. This chain joins TRBV5-1 and TRBJ1-6; D is uncertain. V lost 4 bases and J lost 7, with 12 bases in between. Germline V CDR1 and CDR2: SGHRS, YFSETQ. The CDR3 spans 14 residues.

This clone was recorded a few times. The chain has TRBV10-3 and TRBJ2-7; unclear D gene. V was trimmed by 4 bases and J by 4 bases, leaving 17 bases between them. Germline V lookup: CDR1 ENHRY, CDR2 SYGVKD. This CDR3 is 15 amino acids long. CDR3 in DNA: TGTGCCATCAGTGGAGCTGCCGGGCTTCGGTACGAGCAGTACTTC. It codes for CAISGAAGLRYEQYF.

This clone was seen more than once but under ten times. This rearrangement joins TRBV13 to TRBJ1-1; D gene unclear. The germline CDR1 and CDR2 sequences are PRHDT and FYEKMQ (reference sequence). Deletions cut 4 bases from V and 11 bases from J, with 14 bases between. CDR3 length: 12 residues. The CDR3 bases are TGTGCCAGCAGCTACCCCCCCGCCGGTGCTTTCTTT. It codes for CASSYPPAGAFF. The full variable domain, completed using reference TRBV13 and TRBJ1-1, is AAGVIQSPRHLIKEKRETATLKCYPIPRHDTVYWYQQGPGQDPQFLISFYEKMQSDKGSIPDRFSAQQFSDYHSELNMSSLELGDSALYFCASSYPPAGAFFGQGTRLTVV.

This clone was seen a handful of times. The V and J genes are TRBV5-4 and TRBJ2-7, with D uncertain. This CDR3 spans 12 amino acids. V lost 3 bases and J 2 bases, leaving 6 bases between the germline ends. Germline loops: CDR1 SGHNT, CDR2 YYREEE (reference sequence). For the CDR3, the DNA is TGTGCCAGCAGCTCTGAACCCTACGAGCAGTACTTC. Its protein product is CASSSEPYEQYF.

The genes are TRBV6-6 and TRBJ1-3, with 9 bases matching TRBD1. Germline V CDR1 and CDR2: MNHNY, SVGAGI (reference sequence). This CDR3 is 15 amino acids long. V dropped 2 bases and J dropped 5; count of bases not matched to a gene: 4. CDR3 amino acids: CASSYTTGGRNTIYF. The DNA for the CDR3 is TGTGCCAGCAGTTACACTACAGGGGGCCGAAACACCATATATTTT.

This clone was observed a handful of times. The CDR3 coding sequence is TGCGCCAGCAGCCAAGGTGGACCACCATCCTACAATGAGCAGTTCTTC. Encoded protein: CASSQGGPPSYNEQFF. The chain has TRBV4-3 and TRBJ2-1, with unresolved D. Germline-derived CDR1 and CDR2 are LGHNA and YSLEER. This CDR3 region has 16 residues. V was clipped by 1 base and J by 1 base, with 11 bases between them.

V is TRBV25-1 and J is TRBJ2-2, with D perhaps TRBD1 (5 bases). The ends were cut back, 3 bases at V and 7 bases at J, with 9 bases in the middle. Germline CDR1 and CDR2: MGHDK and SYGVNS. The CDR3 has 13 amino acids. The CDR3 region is CASSESGFGELFF. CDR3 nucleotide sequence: TGTGCCAGCAGTGAGTCAGGGTTCGGGGAGCTGTTTTTT.

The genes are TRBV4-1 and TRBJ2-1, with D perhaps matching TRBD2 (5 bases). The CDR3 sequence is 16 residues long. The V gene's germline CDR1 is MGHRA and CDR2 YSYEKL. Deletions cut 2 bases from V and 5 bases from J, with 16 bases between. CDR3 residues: CASSQPISGGHNEQFF. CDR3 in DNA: TGCGCCAGCAGCCAACCGATAAGCGGAGGCCACAATGAGCAGTTCTTC.

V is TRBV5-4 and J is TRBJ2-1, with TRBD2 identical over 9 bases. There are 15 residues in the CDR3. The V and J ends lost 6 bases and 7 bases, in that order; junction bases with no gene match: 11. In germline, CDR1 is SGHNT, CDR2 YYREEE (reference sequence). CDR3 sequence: CASTPVAGGRNEQFF. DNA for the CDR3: TGTGCCAGCACCCCCGTTGCGGGAGGGAGGAATGAGCAGTTCTTC. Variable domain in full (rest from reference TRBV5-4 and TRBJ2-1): ETGVTQSPTHLIKTRGQQVTLRCSSQSGHNTVSWYQQALGQGPQFIFQYYREEENGRGNFPPRFSGLQFPNYSSELNVNALELDDSALYLCASTPVAGGRNEQFFGPGTRLTVL.

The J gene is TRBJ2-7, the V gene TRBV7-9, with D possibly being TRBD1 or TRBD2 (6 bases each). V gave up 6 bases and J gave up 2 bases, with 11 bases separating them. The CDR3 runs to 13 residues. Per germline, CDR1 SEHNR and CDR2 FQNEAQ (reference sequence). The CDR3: CASSRGDAYEQYF. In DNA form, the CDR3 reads TGTGCCAGCAGTAGGGGGGACGCCTACGAGCAGTACTTC.

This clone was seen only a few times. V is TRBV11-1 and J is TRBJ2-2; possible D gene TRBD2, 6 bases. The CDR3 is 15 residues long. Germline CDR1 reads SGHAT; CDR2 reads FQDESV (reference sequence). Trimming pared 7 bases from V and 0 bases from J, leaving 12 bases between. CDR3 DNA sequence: TGTGCCAGCAAATTGGCGGGGACGAACACCGGGGAGCTGTTTTTT. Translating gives CASKLAGTNTGELFF.

The CDR3 bases are TGCGCCAGCAGCCAAGACGGGGCAGGGCATAACTATGGCTACACCTTC. This codes for CASSQDGAGHNYGYTF. The chain has TRBV4-3 and TRBJ1-2; D is possibly TRBD1 (5 bases). This CDR3 region has 16 residues. Looked up from germline, CDR1 is LGHNA and CDR2 is YSLEER. V dropped 0 bases and J dropped 1 base, with 12 bases sitting between them.

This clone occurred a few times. In DNA form, the CDR3 reads TGTGCCAGCAGTTCTCTCCCTAGCAATCAGCCCCAGCATTTT. Translated: CASSSLPSNQPQHF. The chain couples TRBV28 to TRBJ1-5; D remains ambiguous. V was cut by 4 bases and J by 0 bases, with 7 bases left in between. This CDR3 spans 14 amino acids. The germline V gene encodes CDR1 MDHEN and CDR2 SYDVKM. Drawing the rest from reference TRBV28 and TRBJ1-5, the complete variable domain is DVKVTQSSRYLVKRTGEKVFLECVQDMDHENMFWYRQDPGLGLRLIYFSYDVKMKEKGDIPEGYSVSREKKERFSLILESASTNQTSMYLCASSSLPSNQPQHFGDGTRLSIL.

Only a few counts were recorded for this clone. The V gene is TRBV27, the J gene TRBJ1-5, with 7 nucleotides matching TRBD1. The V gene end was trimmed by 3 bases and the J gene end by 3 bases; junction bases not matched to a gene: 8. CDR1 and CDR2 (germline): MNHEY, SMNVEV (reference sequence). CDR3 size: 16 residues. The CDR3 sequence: CASSFHSTGYNQPQHF. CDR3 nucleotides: TGTGCCAGCAGTTTTCACTCGACAGGGTACAATCAGCCCCAGCATTTT.

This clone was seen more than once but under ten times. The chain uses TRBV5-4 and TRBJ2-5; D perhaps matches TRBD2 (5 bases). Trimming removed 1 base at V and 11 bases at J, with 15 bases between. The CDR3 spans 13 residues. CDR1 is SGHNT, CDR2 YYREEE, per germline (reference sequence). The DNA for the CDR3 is TGTGCCAGCAGCTTGCTGGGAGTGGAGGAGCAGTACTTC. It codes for CASSLLGVEEQYF. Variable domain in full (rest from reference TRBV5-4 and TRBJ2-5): ETGVTQSPTHLIKTRGQQVTLRCSSQSGHNTVSWYQQALGQGPQFIFQYYREEENGRGNFPPRFSGLQFPNYSSELNVNALELDDSALYLCASSLLGVEEQYFGPGTRLLVL.

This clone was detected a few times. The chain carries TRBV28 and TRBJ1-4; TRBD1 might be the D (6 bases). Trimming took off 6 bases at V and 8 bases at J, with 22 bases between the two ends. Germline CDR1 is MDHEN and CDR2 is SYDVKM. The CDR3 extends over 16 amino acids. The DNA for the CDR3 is TGTGCCAGCAGGGATCCCGGAGTGGGGGCAAGAGAAAAACTGTTTTTT. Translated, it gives CASRDPGVGAREKLFF.

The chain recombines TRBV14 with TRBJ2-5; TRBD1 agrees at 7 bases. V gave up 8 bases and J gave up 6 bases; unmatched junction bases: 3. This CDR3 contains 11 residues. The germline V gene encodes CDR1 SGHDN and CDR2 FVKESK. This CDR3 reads CASSGGQTQYF. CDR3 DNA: TGTGCCAGCTCAGGGGGACAGACCCAGTACTTC.

Written as DNA, the CDR3 is TGCGCCAGCAGCTTCAACCTGGGACAGGGGACAGAGACCCAGTACTTC. The encoded protein is CASSFNLGQGTETQYF. The rearrangement uses TRBV5-1 and TRBJ2-5, with 10 nucleotides matching TRBD1. The V gene's germline CDR1 is SGHRS and CDR2 YFSETQ. V was clipped by 2 bases and J by 4 bases; unmatched bases: 8. CDR3 length: 16 residues.

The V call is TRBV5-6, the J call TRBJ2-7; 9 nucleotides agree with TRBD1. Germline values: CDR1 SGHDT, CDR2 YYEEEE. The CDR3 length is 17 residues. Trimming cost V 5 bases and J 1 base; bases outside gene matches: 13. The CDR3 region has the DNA TGTGCCAGCAGGGCCTCGGGACAGGGAGTGTCATCCTACGAGCAGTACTTC. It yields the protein CASRASGQGVSSYEQYF. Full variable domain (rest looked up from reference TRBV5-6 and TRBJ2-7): DAGVTQSPTHLIKTRGQQVTLRCSPKSGHDTVSWYQQALGQGPQFIFQYYEEEERQRGNFPDRFSGHQFPNYSSELNVNALLLGDSALYLCASRASGQGVSSYEQYFGPGTRLTVT.

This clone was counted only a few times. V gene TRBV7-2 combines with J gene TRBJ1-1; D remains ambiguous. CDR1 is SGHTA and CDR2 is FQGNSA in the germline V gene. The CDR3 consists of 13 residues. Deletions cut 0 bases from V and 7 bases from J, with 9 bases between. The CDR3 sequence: CASSLASGGEAFF. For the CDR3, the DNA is TGTGCCAGCAGCTTAGCATCTGGTGGTGAAGCTTTCTTT.

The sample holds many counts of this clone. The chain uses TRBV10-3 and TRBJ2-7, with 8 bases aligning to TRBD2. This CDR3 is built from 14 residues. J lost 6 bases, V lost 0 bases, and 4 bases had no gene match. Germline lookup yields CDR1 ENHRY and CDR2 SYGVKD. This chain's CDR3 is CAISESSGMSEQYF. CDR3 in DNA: TGTGCCATCAGTGAGTCTAGCGGGATGTCCGAGCAGTACTTC.